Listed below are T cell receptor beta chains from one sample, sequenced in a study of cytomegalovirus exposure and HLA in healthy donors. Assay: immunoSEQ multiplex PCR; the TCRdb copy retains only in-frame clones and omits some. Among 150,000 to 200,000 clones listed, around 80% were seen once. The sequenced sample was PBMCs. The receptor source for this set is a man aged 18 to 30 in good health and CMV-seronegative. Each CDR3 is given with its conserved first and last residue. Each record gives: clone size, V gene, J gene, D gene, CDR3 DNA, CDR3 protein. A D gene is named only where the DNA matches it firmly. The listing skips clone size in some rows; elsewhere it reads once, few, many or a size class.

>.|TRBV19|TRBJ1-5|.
TGTAGCAATCAGCCCCAGCATTTT
CSNQPQHF
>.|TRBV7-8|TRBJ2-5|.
TGTGCCAGCAGCCGACAGTACCAAGAGACCCAGTACTTC
CASSRQYQETQYF
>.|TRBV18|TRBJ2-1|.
TGTGCCAGCTCAACGGGAAATGGCAATGAGCAGTTCTTC
CASSTGNGNEQFF
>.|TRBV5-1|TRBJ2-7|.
TGCGCCAGCAGCTTGGATCCCAGGGGAGCCTACGAGCAGTACTTC
CASSLDPRGAYEQYF
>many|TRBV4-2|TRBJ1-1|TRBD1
TGTGCCAGCAGCCAAGCCCGGACAGGGGGCAGCGAAGCTTTCTTT
CASSQARTGGSEAFF
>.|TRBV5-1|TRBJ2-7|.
TGCGCCAGCAGCCTAGAAACCGGGAGTGGAATCGAGCAGTACTTC
CASSLETGSGIEQYF
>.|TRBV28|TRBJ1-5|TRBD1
TGTGCCAGCAGAACCTCAGGGGGCCATCATCAGCCCCAGCATTTT
CASRTSGGHHQPQHF
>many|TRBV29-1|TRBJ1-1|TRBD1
TGCAGCGACCGACAGGGCACTGAAGCTTTCTTT
CSDRQGTEAFF
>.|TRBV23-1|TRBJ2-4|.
TGCGCCAGCAGTCATACAGGGAAAAACATTCAGTACTTC
CASSHTGKNIQYF
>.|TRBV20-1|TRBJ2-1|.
TGCAGTGTTCGACAGAACAATGAGCAGTTCTTC
CSVRQNNEQFF
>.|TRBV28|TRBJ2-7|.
TGTGCCAGCAGTTTATTTTCGGGAGTCGAGCAGTACTTC
CASSLFSGVEQYF
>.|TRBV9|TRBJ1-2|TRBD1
TGTGCCAGCAGCCCTGGACAGGGGGCGGATGGCTACACCTTC
CASSPGQGADGYTF
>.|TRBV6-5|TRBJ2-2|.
TGTGCCAGCAGTTACTCGTTGGGGGAGGCCACCGGGGAGCTGTTTTTT
CASSYSLGEATGELFF
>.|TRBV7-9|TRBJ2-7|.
TGTGCCAGCAGCTTAGTCAGAACCTCCTACGAGCAGTACTTC
CASSLVRTSYEQYF